Listed here is a single T cell receptor (beta chain). The entry originates in a study of blood T cell repertoires in COVID-19. This CDR3 contains 16 residues. V trimming: 2 bases; J trimming: 6 bases; junction bases outside the gene matches: 10. Germline-derived CDR1 and CDR2 are MDHEN and SYDVKM. Authors' analysis steps: Amplified reference gene primers provided the basis for estimating nucleated cell counts. The assay was immunoSEQ multiplex PCR, and TCRdb's table has in-frame clones only and misses some. From that table come the V and J calls and clone size; the DNA was used to work out D and trimming. The table shows about 290,000 clones, with about 90% occurring only once.

The V and J genes are TRBV28 and TRBJ1-1; 9 bases align to TRBD1. The clonotype was recovered from a woman in her twenties or thirties with COVID-19, enrolled during active disease. The sample comprised peripheral blood. The CDR3 sequence: CASSLIVGQGLAEAFF. The DNA for the CDR3 is TGTGCCAGCAGTTTAATAGTGGGACAGGGTCTCGCTGAAGCTTTCTTT.